The 17 T cell receptor beta chains presented below share a single source sample, sequenced in a study of blood T cell repertoires in COVID-19. The table came from immunoSEQ multiplex PCR; TCRdb's copy has only in-frame clones and leaves some out. This sample has fewer than 250,000 clones, with 88% found just once. Sample: peripheral blood. The receptors originated from a woman aged 60-75 years with acute or convalescent COVID-19.

V gene TRBV30 combines with J gene TRBJ1-2; a possible D gene is TRBD1 (5 bases). The CDR3 is made up of 17 amino acids. The germline V gene encodes CDR1 GTSNPN and CDR2 SVGIG (reference sequence). Trimming removed 4 bases from V and 3 bases from J, with 24 bases in between. This chain's CDR3 is CAWNTIHGAGSYYGYTF. DNA of the CDR3: TGTGCCTGGAACACCATACATGGGGCAGGCTCTTACTATGGCTACACCTTC.

The chain links TRBV5-1 to TRBJ2-7, with D perhaps TRBD1 (6 bases). The CDR3 has 15 amino acids. Looked up from germline, CDR1 is SGHRS and CDR2 is YFSETQ. Trimming pared 7 bases from V and 0 bases from J, leaving 17 bases between. The CDR3: CASRMNGDNSYEQYF. As DNA, the CDR3 is TGCGCCAGCCGAATGAACGGGGACAACTCCTACGAGCAGTACTTC.

The gene calls are TRBV28 and TRBJ1-1, with D possibly matching TRBD1 (5 bases). The CDR3 spans 13 residues. V was cut by 10 bases and J by 4 bases, with 16 bases left in between. Per germline, CDR1 MDHEN and CDR2 SYDVKM. The CDR3 loop reads CATTGGLGTEAFF. The CDR3 DNA sequence: TGTGCCACCACGGGGGGGTTGGGCACTGAAGCTTTCTTT.

The rearrangement links TRBV6-4 to TRBJ2-1; a weak D match, TRBD1 (6 bases). CDR1 is MRHNA, CDR2 SNTAGT, per germline. This CDR3 spans 14 amino acids. V was shortened by 0 bases and J by 5 bases, with 8 bases between the two germline ends. In DNA form, the CDR3 reads TGTGCCAGCAGTGACTCGACAGGTAACAATGAGCAGTTCTTC. Translating it yields CASSDSTGNNEQFF.

This clone has more than one count but fewer than ten. The V and J genes are TRBV7-9 and TRBJ2-2, with D unclear. The CDR3 consists of 11 residues. Germline V CDR1 and CDR2: SEHNR, FQNEAQ (reference sequence). Trimming left V 3 bases short and J 9 bases short, with 5 bases between. The CDR3 sequence is CASSLLWELFF. DNA for the CDR3: TGTGCCAGCAGCTTGCTATGGGAGCTGTTTTTT.

The chain uses TRBV6-5 and TRBJ1-1, with D perhaps matching TRBD1 (5 bases). V shed 2 bases and J shed 5 bases, with 9 bases lying between them. This CDR3 contains 13 residues. From germline, CDR1 is MNHEY and CDR2 SVGAGI. The CDR3 region is CASSYEPGTEAFF. In DNA form, the CDR3 reads TGTGCCAGCAGTTACGAGCCAGGGACTGAAGCTTTCTTT.

The V and J genes are TRBV11-2 and TRBJ2-1, with D maybe TRBD2 (6 bases). This CDR3 is 15 amino acids long. Trimming pared 0 bases from V and 4 bases from J, leaving 10 bases between. Germline CDR1 reads SGHAT; CDR2 reads FQNNGV. Here the CDR3 reads CASSLEGGPYNEQFF. The CDR3 nucleotides read TGTGCCAGCAGCTTAGAGGGGGGTCCTTACAATGAGCAGTTCTTC.

In its sample, this clone was seen once. This sequence joins TRBV4-1 and TRBJ2-5, with 11 bases fitting TRBD2. CDR3 size: 17 residues. Germline V gene data show CDR1 as MGHRA and CDR2 as YSYEKL. The trim removed 1 base at V and 2 bases at J, leaving 6 bases unmatched. The CDR3 region has the DNA TGCGCCAGCAGCCAAGGACTAGCGGGGTCCTCTCAAGAGACCCAGTACTTC. Protein product: CASSQGLAGSSQETQYF.

The V and J genes are TRBV7-8 and TRBJ1-1, with 7 bases fitting TRBD1. The ends lost 7 bases at V and 4 bases at J; junction bases unmatched: 12. This CDR3 spans 15 amino acids. In germline, CDR1 is SGHVS, CDR2 FQNEAQ. The CDR3 protein is CASIPQGGRGTEAFF. CDR3 in DNA: TGTGCCAGCATCCCCCAGGGGGGCCGGGGCACTGAAGCTTTCTTT.

The chain is built from TRBV30 and TRBJ1-1; tentative D call: TRBD1 (5 bases). The length of the CDR3 is 12 residues. CDR1 is GTSNPN and CDR2 is SVGIG in the germline V gene (reference sequence). Between the trimmed V and J ends, which lost 3 bases and 6 bases, there was a span of 11 bases. The DNA of the CDR3 is TGTGCCTGGAGGCCCTCAGGGTCTGAAGCTTTCTTT. Translated, it gives CAWRPSGSEAFF.

This clone was seen just once. The gene calls are TRBV18 and TRBJ2-1; 12 bases are shared with TRBD2. The CDR3 is 15 residues long. The junction had 9 bases not matched to a gene; V was cut back by 6 bases and J by 9 bases. The germline CDR1 and CDR2 sequences are KGHSH and LQKENI. The DNA of the CDR3 is TGTGCCAGCTCGCTTCTAGCGGGGGGGTCTGCTGAGCAGTTCTTC. Translating it yields CASSLLAGGSAEQFF.

The chain couples TRBV5-8 to TRBJ1-6, with no clear D. This CDR3 is built from 16 residues. V was pared by 1 base and J by 8 bases, with 16 bases between. Germline V gives CDR1 SGHTS, CDR2 YDEGEE. CDR3 sequence: CASSLRSPGGHSPLHF. The CDR3 bases are TGTGCCAGCAGCTTGCGGTCGCCGGGCGGGCATTCACCCCTCCACTTT.

This clone was seen only once. The chain joins TRBV6-5 to TRBJ1-1; 7 bases map to TRBD1. The CDR3 contains 13 residues. Trimming cost V 2 bases and J 7 bases; bases outside gene matches: 4. Germline V lookup: CDR1 MNHEY, CDR2 SVGAGI. In DNA form, the CDR3 reads TGTGCCAGCAGTTACGGGACAGCCTTTGAAGCTTTCTTT. Translating it yields CASSYGTAFEAFF.

This chain connects TRBV30 to TRBJ2-1; TRBD2 matches 9 bases. The ends lost 4 bases at V and 5 bases at J; junction bases unmatched: 9. This CDR3 has 15 amino acids. The germline gives CDR1 GTSNPN, CDR2 SVGIG (reference sequence). The CDR3: CAWKPGTSRHNEQFF. CDR3 DNA: TGTGCCTGGAAACCCGGGACTAGCAGACACAATGAGCAGTTCTTC.

This clone was counted between two and nine times. Written as DNA, the CDR3 is TGTGCCAGCAGCTTCGTTCCAGATACGCAGTATTTT. This codes for CASSFVPDTQYF. The chain combines TRBV7-2 with TRBJ2-3; D is ambiguous. Trimming stripped 3 bases from V and 4 bases from J, with 5 bases between. In germline, CDR1 is SGHTA, CDR2 FQGNSA. The CDR3 consists of 12 residues.

The genes are TRBV5-1 and TRBJ2-1, with 9 bases matching TRBD2. The trim removed 5 bases at V and 8 bases at J, leaving 8 bases unmatched. The CDR3 length is 14 residues. CDR1 is SGHRS, CDR2 YFSETQ, per germline. CDR3 sequence reads: CASRVSGSRDEQFF. For the CDR3, the DNA is TGCGCCAGCAGGGTTAGCGGGAGCCGGGATGAGCAGTTCTTC.

The rearrangement links TRBV6-1 to TRBJ1-5, with D possibly being TRBD1 (6 bases). CDR3 length equals 16 residues. Trimming cost V 3 bases and J 0 bases, with 12 bases left between them. Looked up from germline, CDR1 is MNHNS and CDR2 is SASEGT. The CDR3 nucleotides are TGTGCCAGCAGTGATTGGGGGCCCTATAGCAATCAGCCCCAGCATTTT. This encodes CASSDWGPYSNQPQHF.